These 26 T cell receptor beta chains share one sample of origin, sequenced in a study of T cells in Graves' hyperthyroidism and ophthalmopathy. TCR beta CDR3 regions were amplified from RNA transcripts. RT-PCR in the first round (using the HTBI primer set) targeted the TCR CDR3. TCRdb itself ran the multiplex PCR reads through MiXCR, one entry per CDR3 protein. The profile covers around 700,000 distinct CDR3 sequences, with 18% appearing a single time and over 15% taken by the ten largest. The sample was blood. These receptors were taken from a woman between 50 and 59 years old with Graves' hyperthyroidism that later progressed to Graves' ophthalmopathy.

The rearrangement links TRBV20-1 to TRBJ1-5; D not certain. V was pared by 0 bases and J by 7 bases, with 13 bases between. The CDR3 runs to 14 residues. Germline V gene lookup returns CDR1 DFQATT and CDR2 SNEGSKA (reference sequence). The CDR3 loop is CSARDGQRAQPQHF. CDR3 bases: TGCAGTGCTAGAGATGGGCAGCGGGCACAGCCCCAGCATTTT.

The gene calls are TRBV20-1 and TRBJ1-2, with 8 bases matching TRBD1. The CDR3 is 14 residues long. The ends lost 3 bases at V and 3 bases at J; junction bases unmatched: 6. Germline V lookup: CDR1 DFQATT, CDR2 SNEGSKA (reference sequence). The DNA for the CDR3 is TGCAGTGCTAGCCCTGGGACAGGAGACTATGGCTACACCTTC. It specifies CSASPGTGDYGYTF.

This clonotype was recorded a few times. The chain uses TRBV7-9 and TRBJ1-3; D unclear. The CDR3 spans 14 residues. CDR1 is SEHNR and CDR2 is FQNEAQ in the germline V gene (reference sequence). Trimming cost V 6 bases and J 4 bases, with 13 bases left between them. The CDR3 reads CASSSPGVGNTIYF. The CDR3 DNA sequence: TGTGCCAGCAGTTCCCCCGGGGTCGGAAACACCATATATTTT.

This clonotype was seen a handful of times. The chain recombines TRBV5-1 with TRBJ2-2; D is unclear. Germline V gene sequence: CDR1 SGHRS, CDR2 YFSETQ. Trimming removed 7 bases at V and 5 bases at J, with 12 bases between. CDR3 length: 13 amino acids. This CDR3 is CASVSGATGELFF. In DNA, the CDR3 is TGCGCCAGCGTTTCGGGTGCGACCGGGGAGCTGTTTTTT. The entire variable domain, with the rest obtained from reference TRBV5-1 and TRBJ2-2, is as follows: KAGVTQTPRYLIKTRGQQVTLSCSPISGHRSVSWYQQTPGQGLQFLFEYFSETQRNKGNFPGRFSGRQFSNSRSEMNVSTLELGDSALYLCASVSGATGELFFGEGSRLTVL.

The CDR3, as DNA: TGTGCCAGCAGCTTAGTGTGGACCACAGGGGGCGGTCAGCCCCAGCATTTT. It codes for CASSLVWTTGGGQPQHF. The J gene is TRBJ1-5, the V gene TRBV7-2; 9 bases map to TRBD1. Germline lookup yields CDR1 SGHTA and CDR2 FQGNSA. The CDR3 has 17 amino acids. The trim removed 1 base at V and 6 bases at J, leaving 10 bases unmatched.

CDR3 region: CASSFTGGYQPQHF. The CDR3 DNA follows: TGTGCCAGCAGCTTCACAGGGGGCTATCAGCCCCAGCATTTT. J is TRBJ1-5 and V is TRBV7-9, with 9 bases that match TRBD1. Germline lookup yields CDR1 SEHNR and CDR2 FQNEAQ (reference sequence). The CDR3 totals 14 residues. Losses at the gene ends were 3 bases for V and 5 bases for J; bases not matched to a gene: 2.

This clonotype was recorded many times. The gene calls are TRBV7-3 and TRBJ2-1; no clear D gene. The germline CDR1 and CDR2 sequences are SGHTA and FQGTGA. CDR3 length equals 15 residues. V was clipped by 4 bases and J by 4 bases, with 14 bases between them. The CDR3 nucleotides are TGTGCCAGCAGCTCCTTGGCCTCACAGTACAATGAGCAGTTCTTC. Its protein product is CASSSLASQYNEQFF.

The sample holds many counts of this clonotype. The V call is TRBV20-1, the J call TRBJ2-1; the match to TRBD2 covers 13 bases. Trimming cost V 5 bases and J 0 bases; bases outside gene matches: 7. Per the germline V gene, CDR1 is DFQATT and CDR2 is SNEGSKA (reference sequence). The CDR3 consists of 17 residues. The CDR3 bases are TGCAGTGCTGGAGGACTAGCGGGGGCTAGCTCCTACAATGAGCAGTTCTTC. This gives the protein CSAGGLAGASSYNEQFF.

This clonotype was picked up many times. V and J are TRBV5-1 and TRBJ1-1; D remains ambiguous. V gave up 0 bases and J gave up 0 bases, with 9 bases separating them. CDR1 is SGHRS and CDR2 is YFSETQ in the germline V gene. The CDR3 is 15 amino acids. The CDR3 region has the DNA TGCGCCAGCAGCTTGGTTCCCCACTTGAACACTGAAGCTTTCTTT. The encoded protein is CASSLVPHLNTEAFF.

This clonotype was recorded many times. A read error may produce the germline difference seen at one junction end. The chain employs TRBV5-1 and TRBJ2-5; no firm D call. Germline V gene lookup returns CDR1 SGHRS and CDR2 YFSETQ. The length of the CDR3 is 12 residues. CDR3 loop: CASSLVEETQYF. The DNA of the CDR3 is TGTGCCAGCAGCTTAGTTGAAGAGACCCAGTACTTC.

The DNA of the CDR3 is TGTGCCAGCAGCGTTTCCGCGGACAGTCGAGGGGTTTATGGCTACACCTTC. It specifies CASSVSADSRGVYGYTF. The J gene is TRBJ1-2, the V gene TRBV9; D is perhaps TRBD1 (6 bases). V lost 2 bases to trimming and J lost 5 bases, with 22 bases between them. The CDR3 consists of 17 residues. Germline V gene lookup returns CDR1 SGDLS and CDR2 YYNGEE.

This clonotype came up many times. V is TRBV3-1 and J is TRBJ2-5, with a tentative D call TRBD2 (5 bases). CDR3 length: 15 residues. V gave up 1 base and J gave up 4 bases, with 13 bases separating them. CDR1 is LGHDT and CDR2 is YNNKEL in the germline V gene (reference sequence). CDR3 amino acids: CASSQGGKRVETQYF. CDR3 DNA: TGTGCCAGCAGCCAAGGAGGGAAGAGGGTAGAGACCCAGTACTTC.

In its sample, this clonotype was seen many times. The V call is TRBV6-1, the J call TRBJ1-5; D not resolved. CDR1 MNHNS and CDR2 SASEGT come from the germline V gene. The V end was cut by 4 bases, the J end by 3 bases, with 7 bases between. CDR3 length: 13 amino acids. CDR3 protein: CASSAGINQPQHF. DNA of the CDR3: TGTGCCAGCAGTGCCGGGATCAATCAGCCCCAGCATTTT.

The chain joins TRBV4-1 to TRBJ2-7; either TRBD1 or TRBD2 may fit D (5 bases each). CDR1 and CDR2 from the germline V gene are MGHRA and YSYEKL. This CDR3 is built from 14 residues. V lost 4 bases and J lost 4, with 14 bases in between. CDR3 coding DNA: TGCGCCAGCAGCCGCCGGTGGGGCGGGTACGAGCAGTACTTC. As protein: CASSRRWGGYEQYF.

The chain has TRBV10-3 and TRBJ1-2; no clear D gene. The CDR3 runs 12 residues. From germline, CDR1 is ENHRY and CDR2 SYGVKD. V gave up 7 bases and J gave up 8 bases, with 14 bases separating them. In DNA, the CDR3 is TGTGCCATCACTTCCGGACCACGAGGCTACACCTTC. Amino acids: CAITSGPRGYTF.

This clonotype has a count of ten or more. This chain connects TRBV5-1 to TRBJ1-2; TRBD1 agrees at 7 bases. Trimming removed 1 base from V and 5 bases from J; junction bases left unmatched: 8. Germline V lookup: CDR1 SGHRS, CDR2 YFSETQ. The CDR3 loop spans 15 amino acids. The CDR3 bases are TGCGCCAGCAGCTTGCGGGCACAGGGGACGTATGGCTACACCTTC. This codes for CASSLRAQGTYGYTF.

The chain joins TRBV7-3 to TRBJ2-2; 7 bases are shared with TRBD1. J gave up 0 bases and V 3 bases, and 1 base lay outside the gene matches. Germline V CDR1 and CDR2: SGHTA, FQGTGA. This CDR3 has 15 residues. CDR3 nucleotide sequence: TGTGCCAGCAGCTTGACAGGGCCGAACACCGGGGAGCTGTTTTTT. This translates into CASSLTGPNTGELFF.

The chain links TRBV13 to TRBJ1-1; D call uncertain. Trimming stripped 5 bases from V and 6 bases from J, with 10 bases between. The V gene's germline CDR1 is PRHDT and CDR2 FYEKMQ (reference sequence). The CDR3 covers 12 residues. The CDR3 nucleotides are TGTGCCAGCAGCCCGCGGTTCGCTGAAGCTTTCTTT. Translation: CASSPRFAEAFF.

This CDR3 reads CASSLSNGPEAFF. The CDR3 nucleotides are TGTGCCAGCAGCTTATCTAATGGCCCTGAAGCTTTCTTT. The chain links TRBV11-2 to TRBJ1-1; D uncertain. V was cut by 2 bases and J by 6 bases, with 10 bases left in between. Germline loops: CDR1 SGHAT, CDR2 FQNNGV. The CDR3 has 13 amino acids.

This clonotype was recorded at least ten times. The CDR3 region is CASSSYPDSTYEQYF. In nucleotides, the CDR3 is TGTGCCAGCAGCTCCTACCCTGACTCTACCTACGAGCAGTACTTC. J is TRBJ2-7 and V is TRBV7-2, with D uncertain. The CDR3 covers 15 residues. The V and J ends lost 4 bases and 2 bases respectively, with 15 bases between them. Per germline, CDR1 SGHTA and CDR2 FQGNSA.

Only a few counts were recorded for this clonotype. The chain joins TRBV7-3 to TRBJ1-1; 9 bases align to TRBD1. Germline V lookup: CDR1 SGHTA, CDR2 FQGTGA. V lost 5 bases, J lost 2 bases, and 12 bases stayed unmatched. This CDR3 comprises 17 residues. CDR3 sequence (DNA): TGTGCCAGCAGCCCAACCGGGACAGGGATGCTTAACACTGAAGCTTTCTTT. It is translated as CASSPTGTGMLNTEAFF.

This clonotype was counted at least ten times. The chain has TRBV3-1 and TRBJ1-2; D ambiguous. Trimming removed 1 base from V and 6 bases from J, with 9 bases in between. The CDR3 loop spans 13 amino acids. The germline gives CDR1 LGHDT, CDR2 YNNKEL (reference sequence). CDR3: CASSQGADNGYTF. The CDR3 bases are TGTGCCAGCAGCCAAGGGGCAGATAATGGCTACACCTTC. The full variable domain, in which reference TRBV3-1 and TRBJ1-2 provide the parts outside the CDR3, is DTAVSQTPKYLVTQMGNDKSIKCEQNLGHDTMYWYKQDSKKFLKIMFSYNNKELIINETVPNRFSPKSPDKAHLNLHINSLELGDSAVYFCASSQGADNGYTFGSGTRLTVV.

The sample holds many counts of this clonotype. The rearrangement links TRBV20-1 to TRBJ2-6, with 9 nucleotides matching TRBD1. Germline V gene sequence: CDR1 DFQATT, CDR2 SNEGSKA (reference sequence). With 5 bases clipped from V and 0 bases from J, the junction kept 11 bases outside the gene matches. The CDR3 contains 18 residues. CDR3 protein: CSADDRGSSSSGANVLTF. The DNA of the CDR3 is TGCAGTGCTGACGACAGGGGGTCCTCTAGCTCTGGGGCCAACGTCCTGACTTTC.

This clonotype was seen a few times. The chain combines TRBV15 with TRBJ2-7; D ambiguous. The V end lost 0 bases, the J end lost 4 bases, and 7 bases lay between the germline ends. Per germline, CDR1 LNHNV and CDR2 YYDKDF (reference sequence). There are 13 residues in the CDR3. The DNA of the CDR3 is TGTGCCACCAGCAGAGATCAGGTATACGAGCAGTACTTC. This gives the protein CATSRDQVYEQYF.

This clonotype occurred many times. V gene TRBV6-2 or TRBV6-3 combines with J gene TRBJ1-1; 7 bases match TRBD1. V trimming: 9 bases; J trimming: 0 bases; junction bases outside the gene matches: 4. The germline V gene has CDR1 MNHEY and CDR2 SVGEGT. The CDR3 is made up of 13 amino acids. This chain's CDR3 is CASLQGMNTEAFF. The CDR3 nucleotides are TGTGCCAGTTTACAGGGGATGAACACTGAAGCTTTCTTT.

This clonotype was seen ten or more times. The junction differs from germline at one of its ends, possibly a read error. The V and J genes are TRBV7-7 and TRBJ1-2; tentatively, D is TRBD1 (5 bases). CDR1 is SSHAT, CDR2 FNYEAQ, per germline (reference sequence). The CDR3 contains 15 residues. The CDR3 sequence is CASSLGPGVVLGYTF. CDR3 nucleotides: TGTGCTAGCAGCTTAGGTCCGGGGGTTGTGCTTGGCTACACCTTC. The full variable domain, its missing parts supplied by reference TRBV7-7 and TRBJ1-2, is GAGVSQSPRYKVTKRGQDVTLRCDPISSHATLYWYQQALGQGPEFLTYFNYEAQPDKSGLPSDRFSAERPEGSISTLTIQRTEQRDSAMYRCASSLGPGVVLGYTFGSGTRLTVV.